The 5 T cell receptor beta chains below were found in one sample sequenced in a study of shared clonotypes between healthy human individuals. Profiling relied on immunoSEQ multiplex PCR, and the TCRdb table lists in-frame clones only, not all of them. The profile covers 450,000 to 500,000 clones, with approximately 82% appearing a single time and around 12% taken by the ten largest. The source material was PBMCs. These receptors all come from a woman aged 40 to 50 in good health. Some clones in this sample may be carry-over from other donors' samples.

This clone was seen just once. The rearrangement uses TRBV5-8 and TRBJ2-2; D is undetermined. The CDR3 totals 15 residues. The germline CDR1 and CDR2 sequences are SGHTS and YDEGEE. V shed 4 bases and J shed 2 bases, with 12 bases lying between them. CDR3: CASSKIRFNTGELFF. DNA for the CDR3: TGTGCCAGCAGCAAAATCAGATTCAACACCGGGGAGCTGTTTTTT.

In the case of this clone: This likely traces to a read error, being one base from a far larger clone. This sequence joins TRBV28 and TRBJ1-2; D unclear. The CDR3 has 12 residues. Germline V lookup: CDR1 MDHEN, CDR2 SYDVKM. CDR3 loop: CASSWFNYGYAF. The CDR3 nucleotides are TGTGCCAGCAGTTGGTTTAACTATGGCTACGCCTTC.

The sample holds one count of this clone. The J gene is TRBJ1-1, the V gene TRBV28, with TRBD1 matching 8 bases. The trim removed 6 bases at V and 4 bases at J, leaving 1 base unmatched. CDR1 and CDR2 from the germline V gene are MDHEN and SYDVKM. CDR3 length: 12 residues. The CDR3 loop reads CASRGQGTEAFF. CDR3 nucleotides: TGTGCCAGCAGAGGACAGGGCACTGAAGCTTTCTTT.

This chain links TRBV7-9 with TRBJ2-3; a possible D gene is TRBD1 (5 bases). Trimming left V 2 bases short and J 0 bases short, with 9 bases between. CDR1 is SEHNR, CDR2 FQNEAQ, per germline (reference sequence). There are 15 residues in the CDR3. The CDR3 DNA reads TGTGCCAGCAGCTTAATGGCAGGGAGCACAGATACGCAGTATTTT. Translated: CASSLMAGSTDTQYF.

This chain connects TRBV6-4 to TRBJ2-2, with D hard to call. The V end was cut by 4 bases, the J end by 3 bases, with 6 bases between. This CDR3 has 13 residues. Germline V gene sequence: CDR1 MRHNA, CDR2 SNTAGT. CDR3 residues: CASSALYTGELFF. CDR3 bases: TGTGCCAGCAGTGCCCTCTACACCGGGGAGCTGTTTTTT.